These T cell receptor beta chains were read from a single sample in a study of T cells expressing NK-cell markers. TCRdb processed the 5' RACE reads again and assigns one entry to each CDR3 protein, with no DNA. The ten top clones account for about 10%, within a sample of 400,000 or so distinct CDR3 sequences. Sequenced sample: blood T cells: a sorted CD56 or NKG2C T cell subset, CD4+ or CD8+ T cells, or bulk PBMC T cells (not recorded which). All receptors come from a woman aged 45-60 years in good health. CDR3s include the opening cysteine and the closing phenylalanine or tryptophan.

CDR3 protein | J gene | V gene
CASSVLDSAYGYTF | TRBJ1-2 | TRBV6-5
CASSQEFGSYGYTF | TRBJ1-2 | TRBV4-2
CASSLGQGIYEQYF | TRBJ2-7 | TRBV5-1
CASSEVRMNTGELFF | TRBJ2-2 | TRBV25-1
CASSLVETNEKLFF | TRBJ1-4 | TRBV28
CAAHSGEIAFF | TRBJ1-1 | TRBV10-3
CASAGDLSPLHF | TRBJ1-6 | TRBV6-1
CSVEGERENTGELFF | TRBJ2-2 | TRBV29-1
CASSRGQEFAGGSFPQYF | TRBJ2-3 | TRBV2
CASRLRDRNYEKLFF | TRBJ1-4 | TRBV19
CASRYGQGGQETQYF | TRBJ2-5 | TRBV3-1
CSAPTVSTSGKVDEQFF | TRBJ2-1 | TRBV20-1
CSASETGENYGYTF | TRBJ1-2 | TRBV20-1
CASSSKELAGEGNEQFF | TRBJ2-1 | TRBV5-1
CATSREVEIISAFF | TRBJ1-1 | TRBV15
CAISSKVATNEKLFF | TRBJ1-4 | TRBV10-3
CATSRTGNQETQYF | TRBJ2-5 | TRBV24-1
CASRSDRALFRYTF | TRBJ1-2 | TRBV12-3/TRBV12-4
CASSFRSGSDEQFF | TRBJ2-1 | TRBV5-1
CSARVPRLGTQYF | TRBJ2-5 | TRBV20-1
CASSLVGTAYNEQFF | TRBJ2-1 | TRBV5-1
CSALGKYEQYF | TRBJ2-7 | TRBV20-1
CASSPRTGLNTGELFF | TRBJ2-2 | TRBV11-2
CASSLGQGVRNTEAFF | TRBJ1-1 | TRBV5-6
CSARHPLGLQDEQFF | TRBJ2-1 | TRBV20-1
CASSFGGPYGYTF | TRBJ1-2 | TRBV12-3/TRBV12-4
CASRTGTYNEQFF | TRBJ2-1 | TRBV5-1
CASSPYEKLFF | TRBJ1-4 | TRBV11-2
CASSIAQGGQPQHF | TRBJ1-5 | TRBV5-1
CSVPDTNQETQYF | TRBJ2-5 | TRBV29-1
CSALSSGRGGWRTDTQYF | TRBJ2-3 | TRBV20-1
CASSWDRADNSPLHF | TRBJ1-6 | TRBV6-2/TRBV6-3
CATSDYQLGEQFF | TRBJ2-1 | TRBV24-1
CASSLGNSAYNEQFF | TRBJ2-1 | TRBV11-2
CSFENRAETQYF | TRBJ2-5 | TRBV29-1
CATDVGIETQYF | TRBJ2-5 | TRBV24-1
CASSPRGIAGSDEQFF | TRBJ2-1 | TRBV11-3
CSASSYRGPYEQYF | TRBJ2-7 | TRBV20-1
CASSFYRDSGSTDTQYF | TRBJ2-3 | TRBV9
CASSRTAGGVRTGELFF | TRBJ2-2 | TRBV4-1
CASRLLAGGGENIQYF | TRBJ2-4 | TRBV2
CASSAQTANTGELFF | TRBJ2-2 | TRBV2
CASSEGRGTGKNIQYF | TRBJ2-4 | TRBV4-1